Described below is a single TCR beta chain sequence and its context. Its target is unknown. These data originate in a study of T-cell memory formation after mild COVID-19. Findings and limits, study-wide: In pre-infection memory, a portion of responding clones appeared, which suggested that cross-reactive memory joined.

V was clipped by 5 bases and J by 0 bases; unmatched bases: 5. The germline V gene encodes CDR1 SNHLY and CDR2 FYNNEI. The CDR3 loop spans 15 amino acids. 5'RACE primed at constant segments yielded TCR alpha and TCR beta cDNA libraries bearing sample barcodes and UMIs. TCRdb reanalysed the 5' RACE reads using MiXCR and keeps one entry per CDR3 protein. The sample lists 250,000 to 300,000 distinct CDR3 sequences, about 17% occurring once. Specimen: PBMCs or a T cell subset sorted from them (not recorded which). The V and J genes are TRBV2 and TRBJ2-7; 9 nucleotides line up with TRBD2. This TCR came from a young man who had mild COVID-19 (a few samples of this study predate the infection). Cell type and time point are not known. Written as DNA, the CDR3 is TGTGCCAGCAGTCCGGGACTAGCAGGCTCCTACGAGCAGTACGTC. Protein sequence: CASSPGLAGSYEQYV.